One and the same sample provided the 3 T cell receptor beta chains below, sequenced in a study of OX40 agonist ivuxolimab in advanced cancers. Libraries were prepared by immunoSEQ multiplex PCR; TCRdb keeps only in-frame clonotypes and omits some of them. This table holds about 33,000 clones, roughly 74% found once. The starting material was CD4+ or CD8+ T cells sorted from blood, obtained in a trial of the OX40 agonist ivuxolimab. The receptors here all came from an adult with an advanced solid tumor such as melanoma, head and neck, liver or kidney cancer.

The chain has TRBV18 and TRBJ1-1; D gene unclear. Trimming removed 0 bases from V and 4 bases from J, with 6 bases in between. The germline CDR1 and CDR2 sequences are KGHSH and LQKENI. This CDR3 has 13 residues. The CDR3 reads CASSPPGSTEAFF. CDR3 in DNA: TGTGCCAGCTCACCACCAGGGAGCACTGAAGCTTTCTTT. Complete variable domain (other parts from reference TRBV18 and TRBJ1-1): NAGVMQNPRHLVRRRGQEARLRCSPMKGHSHVYWYRQLPEEGLKFMVYLQKENIIDESGMPKERFSAEFPKEGPSILRIQQVVRGDSAAYFCASSPPGSTEAFFGQGTRLTVV.

This chain uses TRBV2 with TRBJ2-5; 7 bases are a match to TRBD1. Germline values: CDR1 SNHLY, CDR2 FYNNEI. CDR3 length: 14 amino acids. Trimming at V came to 8 bases and at J to 11 bases, leaving 17 bases not matched to a gene. DNA of the CDR3: TGTGCCAGCCGGCCCCAGGGGGTCCGAGGAGAGCAGTACTTC. Encoded protein: CASRPQGVRGEQYF.

The CDR3 loop is CAWTYPGTDTQYF. Written as DNA, the CDR3 is TGTGCCTGGACCTACCCCGGGACAGATACGCAGTATTTT. The chain is built from TRBV30 and TRBJ2-3, with D unresolved. This CDR3 region has 13 residues. Trimming stripped 4 bases from V and 3 bases from J, with 11 bases between. The germline V gene encodes CDR1 GTSNPN and CDR2 SVGIG (reference sequence).